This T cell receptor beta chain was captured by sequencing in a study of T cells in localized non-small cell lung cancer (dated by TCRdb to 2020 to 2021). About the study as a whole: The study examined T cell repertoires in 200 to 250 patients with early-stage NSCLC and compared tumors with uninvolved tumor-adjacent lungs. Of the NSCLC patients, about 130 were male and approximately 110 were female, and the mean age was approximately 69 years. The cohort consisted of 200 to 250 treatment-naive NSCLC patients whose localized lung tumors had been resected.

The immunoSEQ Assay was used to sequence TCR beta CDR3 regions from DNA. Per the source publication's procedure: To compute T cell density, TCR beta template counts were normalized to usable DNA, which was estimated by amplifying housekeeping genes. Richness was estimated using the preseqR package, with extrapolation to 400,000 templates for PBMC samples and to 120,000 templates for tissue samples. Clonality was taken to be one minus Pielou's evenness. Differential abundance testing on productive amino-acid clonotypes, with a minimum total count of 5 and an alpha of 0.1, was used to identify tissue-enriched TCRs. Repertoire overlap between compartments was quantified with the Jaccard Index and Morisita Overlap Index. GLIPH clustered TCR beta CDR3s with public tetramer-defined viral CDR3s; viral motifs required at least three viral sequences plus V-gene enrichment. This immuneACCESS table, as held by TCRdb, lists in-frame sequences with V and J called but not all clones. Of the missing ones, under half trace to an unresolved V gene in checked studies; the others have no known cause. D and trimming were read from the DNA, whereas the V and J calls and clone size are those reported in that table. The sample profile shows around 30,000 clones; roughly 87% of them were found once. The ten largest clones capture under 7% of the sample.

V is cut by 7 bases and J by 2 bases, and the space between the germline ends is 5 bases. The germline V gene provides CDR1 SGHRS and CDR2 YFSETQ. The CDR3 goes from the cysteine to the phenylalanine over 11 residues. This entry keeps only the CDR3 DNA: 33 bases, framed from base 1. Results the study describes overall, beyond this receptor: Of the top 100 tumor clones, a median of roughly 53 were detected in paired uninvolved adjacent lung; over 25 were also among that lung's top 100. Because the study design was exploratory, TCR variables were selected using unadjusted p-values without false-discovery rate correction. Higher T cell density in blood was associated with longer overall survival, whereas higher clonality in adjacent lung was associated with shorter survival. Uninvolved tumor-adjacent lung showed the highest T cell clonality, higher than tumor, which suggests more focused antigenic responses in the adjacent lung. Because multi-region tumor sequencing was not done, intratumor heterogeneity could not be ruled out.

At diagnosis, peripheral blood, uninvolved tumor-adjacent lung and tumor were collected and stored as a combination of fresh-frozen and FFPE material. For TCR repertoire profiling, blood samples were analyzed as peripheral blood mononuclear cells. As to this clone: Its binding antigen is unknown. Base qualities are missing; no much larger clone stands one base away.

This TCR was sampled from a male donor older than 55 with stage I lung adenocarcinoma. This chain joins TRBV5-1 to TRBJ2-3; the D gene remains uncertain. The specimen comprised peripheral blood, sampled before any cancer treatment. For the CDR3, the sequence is CASGSTDTQYF. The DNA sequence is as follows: TGCGCCAGCGGGTCCACAGATACGCAGTATTTT.